This is a list of T cell receptor beta chains from one sample in a study of early T cells in non-severe SARS-CoV-2 infection. TCRdb recomputed calls from the 5' RACE reads with MiXCR, one row per CDR3 protein. The sample includes roughly 72,000 distinct CDR3 sequences, 9.5% to 15% of them seen just once. This material consisted of whole blood, taken at baseline. These receptors originate from an adult who was a healthcare worker with PCR-confirmed SARS-CoV-2 infection or an uninfected control (not recorded which). Each CDR3 is given with its conserved first and last residue. A D gene is named only where the DNA matches it firmly. Clone size, where shown, is once, few, many, or a class for clones that have expanded.

clone_size: few; v_call: TRBV9; j_call: TRBJ2-3; d_call: TRBD2; cdr3_aa: CASNRGGLDTQYF; cdr3_nt: TGTGCCAGCAACCGGGGGGGGCTAGATACGCAGTATTTT
clone_size: few; v_call: TRBV12-3/TRBV12-4; j_call: TRBJ2-7; d_call: TRBD2; cdr3_aa: CASSPWGGNEQYF; cdr3_nt: TGTGCCAGCAGTCCCTGGGGGGGGAACGAGCAGTACTTC
clone_size: many; v_call: TRBV12-3/TRBV12-4; j_call: TRBJ2-3; d_call: -; cdr3_aa: CASSLGDTQYF; cdr3_nt: TGTGCCAGCAGCTTGGGAGATACGCAGTATTTT
clone_size: few; v_call: TRBV7-9; j_call: TRBJ2-3; d_call: TRBD2; cdr3_aa: CASSSSGGAATQYF; cdr3_nt: TGTGCCAGCAGCTCTAGCGGGGGGGCAGCTACGCAGTATTTT
clone_size: many; v_call: TRBV5-1; j_call: TRBJ1-2; d_call: TRBD1; cdr3_aa: CASRPDRLYGYTF; cdr3_nt: TGCGCCAGCAGACCGGACAGGTTATATGGCTACACCTTC
clone_size: few; v_call: TRBV7-9; j_call: TRBJ2-5; d_call: TRBD2; cdr3_aa: CASSPSGRAVRQETQYF; cdr3_nt: TGTGCCAGCAGCCCTAGCGGGAGGGCGGTCCGCCAAGAGACCCAGTACTTC
clone_size: few; v_call: TRBV11-2; j_call: TRBJ2-5; d_call: -; cdr3_aa: CASSFVSQETQYF; cdr3_nt: TGTGCCAGCAGCTTCGTCTCCCAAGAGACCCAGTACTTC
clone_size: many; v_call: TRBV9; j_call: TRBJ2-3; d_call: -; cdr3_aa: CASSTPTADTQYF; cdr3_nt: TGTGCCAGCAGCACACCGACGGCAGATACGCAGTATTTT
clone_size: -; v_call: TRBV11-2; j_call: TRBJ2-5; d_call: -; cdr3_aa: CASSLNNAETQYF; cdr3_nt: TGTGCCAGCAGCTTAAATAATGCGGAGACCCAGTACTTC
clone_size: many; v_call: TRBV2; j_call: TRBJ2-5; d_call: -; cdr3_aa: CASSVTAKETQYF; cdr3_nt: TGTGCCAGCAGCGTGACTGCAAAAGAGACCCAGTACTTC
clone_size: few; v_call: TRBV29-1; j_call: TRBJ2-3; d_call: TRBD1; cdr3_aa: CSVEIGTGSTDTQYF; cdr3_nt: TGCAGCGTTGAAATAGGGACAGGGAGCACAGATACGCAGTATTTT
clone_size: -; v_call: TRBV5-6; j_call: TRBJ2-1; d_call: -; cdr3_aa: CASSHPEGYEQFF; cdr3_nt: TGTGCCAGCAGCCACCCGGAGGGATATGAGCAGTTCTTC
clone_size: few; v_call: TRBV11-2; j_call: TRBJ2-5; d_call: -; cdr3_aa: CASSPQGLGETQYF; cdr3_nt: TGTGCCAGCAGCCCACAGGGCTTGGGAGAGACCCAGTACTTC
clone_size: few; v_call: TRBV18; j_call: TRBJ2-3; d_call: -; cdr3_aa: CASSPPSSDTQYF; cdr3_nt: TGTGCCAGCTCACCGCCCAGCTCAGATACGCAGTATTTT
clone_size: -; v_call: TRBV20-1; j_call: TRBJ2-3; d_call: TRBD1; cdr3_aa: CSAGTGGTDTQYF; cdr3_nt: TGCAGTGCTGGGACAGGGGGCACAGATACGCAGTATTTT
clone_size: -; v_call: TRBV18; j_call: TRBJ1-2; d_call: -; cdr3_aa: CASSPVADPRLDYGYTF; cdr3_nt: TGTGCCAGCTCACCAGTGGCCGACCCTCGGCTGGACTATGGCTACACCTTC
clone_size: many; v_call: TRBV28; j_call: TRBJ1-5; d_call: -; cdr3_aa: CASSFFGVMGNQPQHF; cdr3_nt: TGTGCCAGCAGTTTTTTTGGGGTCATGGGGAATCAGCCCCAGCATTTT
clone_size: few; v_call: TRBV18; j_call: TRBJ2-3; d_call: TRBD1; cdr3_aa: CASSPMGQGKDTQYF; cdr3_nt: TGTGCCAGCTCACCAATGGGACAGGGGAAAGATACGCAGTATTTT
clone_size: few; v_call: TRBV24-1; j_call: TRBJ2-1; d_call: TRBD1; cdr3_aa: CATGQGAINEQFF; cdr3_nt: TGTGCCACCGGACAGGGGGCAATCAATGAGCAGTTCTTC
clone_size: -; v_call: TRBV6-6; j_call: TRBJ1-6; d_call: -; cdr3_aa: CASSRSESPLHF; cdr3_nt: TGTGCCAGCAGTCGCTCCGAATCACCCCTCCACTTT
clone_size: -; v_call: TRBV7-8; j_call: TRBJ2-7; d_call: TRBD1; cdr3_aa: CASSSLAGTGVEQYF; cdr3_nt: TGTGCCAGCAGCTCCCTCGCCGGGACAGGGGTTGAGCAGTACTTC
clone_size: few; v_call: TRBV28; j_call: TRBJ1-4; d_call: -; cdr3_aa: CASTHETWRGKLFF; cdr3_nt: TGTGCCAGCACCCACGAAACATGGAGAGGAAAACTGTTTTTT
clone_size: few; v_call: TRBV10-1; j_call: TRBJ2-3; d_call: -; cdr3_aa: CASSVEQGGTTDTQYF; cdr3_nt: TGCGCCAGCAGTGTGGAGCAGGGGGGGACCACAGATACGCAGTATTTT
clone_size: -; v_call: TRBV27; j_call: TRBJ2-1; d_call: -; cdr3_aa: CASSFTHYLEQFF; cdr3_nt: TGTGCCAGCAGTTTTACCCATTACCTTGAGCAGTTCTTC
clone_size: -; v_call: TRBV2; j_call: TRBJ1-2; d_call: -; cdr3_aa: CASSGGYLRGGYTF; cdr3_nt: TGTGCCAGCAGTGGAGGGTACCTGAGAGGAGGCTACACCTTC
clone_size: few; v_call: TRBV5-6; j_call: TRBJ2-1; d_call: TRBD2; cdr3_aa: CASSFGTSGYNEQFF; cdr3_nt: TGTGCCAGCAGTTTTGGGACTAGCGGATACAATGAGCAGTTCTTC
clone_size: -; v_call: TRBV2; j_call: TRBJ2-3; d_call: TRBD1; cdr3_aa: CASRGQITDTQYF; cdr3_nt: TGTGCCAGCAGGGGACAGATAACAGATACGCAGTATTTT
clone_size: few; v_call: TRBV7-2; j_call: TRBJ2-5; d_call: -; cdr3_aa: CASSYDRFNAQYF; cdr3_nt: TGTGCCAGCAGCTATGACAGGTTCAACGCCCAGTACTTC
clone_size: many; v_call: TRBV7-6; j_call: TRBJ2-2; d_call: -; cdr3_aa: CASSLESRVTTGELFF; cdr3_nt: TGTGCCAGCAGCTTGGAATCCAGGGTCACGACCGGGGAGCTGTTTTTT
clone_size: -; v_call: TRBV27; j_call: TRBJ2-3; d_call: -; cdr3_aa: CASSLEGRTDTQYF; cdr3_nt: TGTGCCAGCAGCCTCGAAGGGCGCACAGATACGCAGTATTTT